Following are 4 T cell receptor beta chains from one sample sequenced in a study of cytomegalovirus exposure and HLA in healthy donors. The PCR contained 60 Vbeta and 13 Jbeta primers. The assay was immunoSEQ multiplex PCR, and TCRdb's table has in-frame clones only and misses some. The table records about 160,000 clones, roughly 84% of them present only once. Sequencing used PBMCs. The receptors shown here come from a boy aged 2 to 10 in good health and CMV-seronegative.

The gene calls are TRBV29-1 and TRBJ2-1; TRBD2 might be the D (5 bases). The CDR3 length is 12 residues. Trimming shortened V by 4 bases and J by 10 bases, and 14 bases separated the two germline ends. In germline, CDR1 is SQVTM, CDR2 ANQGSEA. CDR3 sequence (DNA): TGCAGCGTTGGGGGAGTTGAAAGCGAGCAGTTCTTC. The encoded protein is CSVGGVESEQFF.

This clone was detected only a few times. The V and J genes are TRBV4-1 and TRBJ2-3, with D unresolved. The CDR3 has 15 amino acids. The ends were cut back, 2 bases at V and 5 bases at J, with 14 bases in the middle. CDR1 is MGHRA, CDR2 YSYEKL, per germline. CDR3 in DNA: TGCGCCAGCAGCCAATTTGATAGCTCGGGAGATACGCAGTATTTT. Its translation is CASSQFDSSGDTQYF.

V usage is TRBV7-6 and J usage is TRBJ2-1, with 7 bases aligning to TRBD2. The CDR3 is 14 residues long. Trimming cost V 2 bases and J 6 bases; bases outside gene matches: 4. CDR1 and CDR2 from the germline V gene are SGHVS and FNYEAQ. CDR3 region: CASSLLPGGNEQFF. CDR3 nucleotides: TGTGCCAGCAGCTTACTTCCGGGGGGCAATGAGCAGTTCTTC.

The rearrangement joins TRBV4-1 to TRBJ1-3; D ambiguous. Germline-derived CDR1 and CDR2 are MGHRA and YSYEKL. The CDR3 consists of 17 residues. The V end was cut by 0 bases, the J end by 0 bases, with 12 bases between. CDR3 nucleotides: TGCGCCAGCAGCCAAGATCGGGTAGACCTCTCTGGAAACACCATATATTTT. It specifies CASSQDRVDLSGNTIYF.